This T cell receptor (beta chain) is from a study of sequential checkpoint blockade in melanoma (dated by TCRdb to the late 2010s). Notes on the research overall: Using 1:1 randomization, the trial assigned patients either to first-line nivolumab followed by ipilimumab (arm A) or to ipilimumab followed by nivolumab (arm B). Approximately 80% of the matched tumor biopsy pairs taken before and after treatment were from the same lesion. DNA from 75 to 95 pretreatment melanoma tumor samples was subjected to TCRbeta immunosequencing. Both trial sequences were followed by maintenance nivolumab. Roughly 20 patients had matched tumor biopsies taken before treatment and at week 13, after single-agent nivolumab (arm A) or ipilimumab (arm B). Summary of the overall study and its limitations: Patients whose tumor T-cell fraction and clonality increased by week 13 were about 30 times more likely to achieve clinical benefit. Small sample sizes and reduced statistical power limited the analyses of tumor T-cell fraction within each arm. Tumor T-cell fraction and clonality were found to correlate with PD-L1 staining and CD8+ T-cell counts but not with mutational load. In the nivolumab-first arm (arm A), an association was found between pretreatment tumor TIL clonality and response (P = .04). Larger, independent patient cohorts are needed to validate the response-prediction model that combines TCR metrics and mutation burden.

Details on this clone: Its antigen remains unidentified. Base qualities are missing; no much larger clone stands one base away.

Reading the label with the study, this specimen's treatment or condition is: randomized to nivolumab then ipilimumab (arm A) or the reverse (arm B). None of the trial patients had been given prior DNA-damaging chemotherapy. Samples were obtained from patients with melanoma enrolled in CheckMate 064, a randomized, open-label phase II trial of sequential checkpoint blockade. Tumor TCR sequencing used genomic DNA from formalin-fixed paraffin-embedded (FFPE) tissue samples. The germline V gene specifies MGHRA as CDR1 and YSYEKL as CDR2. The CDR3 spans 14 residues, from the cysteine through the phenylalanine. Just CDR3 DNA is preserved here, 42 bases in frame from base 1. Deletion took 3 bases off V and 2 bases off J, with a span of 8 bases between the germline ends. TCRbeta CDR3 regions were immunosequenced from genomic DNA with the immunoSEQ Assay. Before high-throughput sequencing, genomic DNA was amplified using bias-controlled multiplex PCR. The authors' analysis ran thus. To quantify the absolute abundance of each unique TCRbeta CDR3 region, the sequences were collapsed and filtered. Clonality was defined as 1 minus Pielou's evenness and was calculated using productive rearrangements only. Tumor T-cell fraction was calculated by normalizing TCRbeta template counts to usable DNA, which was estimated from several housekeeping genes. Clones with significantly greater frequencies in on-treatment versus baseline samples were identified using a previously published method. Here the immuneACCESS table is served through TCRdb, limited to in-frame sequences with V and J called. Missing clones are a known gap in these copies; in checked studies unresolved V genes cover under half, and the rest lacks a known reason. V, J and clone size are taken as reported in that table, and D and trimming were inferred from the DNA itself. This sample lists under 2,500 clones; about 18% were detected once. The ten top clones hold approximately 13% of the sample.

The input for sequencing was tumor tissue (inferred from file names), taken from a patient given nivolumab and ipilimumab in sequence. The chain joins TRBV4-1 to TRBJ2-1; matching of 5 bases hints at TRBD1 as the D gene. The receptor comes from a human donor with melanoma. The CDR3 corresponds to CASSQTVTYNEQFF. The DNA sequence reads TGCGCCAGCAGCCAGACAGTTACCTACAATGAGCAGTTCTTC.